The clone carrying this TCR beta chain was counted only a few times. The data belong to a study of blood T cell repertoires in COVID-19. At the level of the study: COVID-19 samples, acute and convalescent, were from the United States, Italy and Spain. Sources were T cells, B-cell-depleted T cells, or PBMCs; the material itself was cDNA or gDNA.

In the authors' workflow: Reference gene primer amplification gave nucleated cell count estimates. Profiling relied on immunoSEQ multiplex PCR, and the TCRdb table lists in-frame clones only, not all of them. That table gives V, J and clone size, and the DNA gave D and trimming. The sample yields around 110,000 clones, 70% to 90% seen once. Germline CDR1 reads MRHNA; CDR2 reads SNTAGT. The CDR3 is made up of 14 amino acids. J gave up 4 bases and V 5 bases, and 4 bases lay outside the gene matches. Material for sequencing was peripheral blood. The V and J genes are TRBV6-4 and TRBJ2-3; 9 bases map to TRBD2. This TCR derives from a man aged 25 to 45 with acute or convalescent COVID-19. In DNA, the CDR3 is TGTGCCAGCAGTCTAGCGGGAAGCGCAGATACGCAGTATTTT. The encoded protein is CASSLAGSADTQYF.